Each of the 13 T cell receptor beta chains below was sequenced from the same sample in a study of T cells after yellow fever vaccination. One entry per CDR3 protein, called by TCRdb with MiXCR from the 5' RACE reads. The repertoire includes under 150,000 distinct CDR3 sequences, 7.7% of them detected once, and less than 0.85% sits in the top ten. Sample: CD4+ T cells sorted from PBMCs, taken 5 days after the yellow fever booster vaccination. These TCRs come from a young man who received the YFV17D yellow fever vaccine.

This clonotype has a count of ten or more. The V gene is TRBV2, the J gene TRBJ1-5; D is unresolved. V shed 1 base and J shed 5 bases, with 6 bases lying between them. The CDR3 is 13 amino acids. Germline values: CDR1 SNHLY, CDR2 FYNNEI. The CDR3 reads CASSEGEDQPQHF. The CDR3 nucleotides are TGTGCCAGCAGTGAAGGAGAAGATCAGCCCCAGCATTTT.

The rearrangement links TRBV7-9 to TRBJ1-5, with D possibly TRBD1 on 5 matching bases. Deletions cut 4 bases from V and 2 bases from J, with 18 bases between. The V gene's germline CDR1 is SEHNR and CDR2 FQNEAQ (reference sequence). This CDR3 is 17 amino acids long. The CDR3 DNA reads as TGTGCCAGCAGCTCCAATGACAATAGGGGTGGCAATCAGCCCCAGCATTTT. This codes for CASSSNDNRGGNQPQHF.

This clonotype was observed a handful of times. This chain uses TRBV19 with TRBJ1-1; 7 bases map to TRBD1. Germline CDR1 is LNHDA and CDR2 is SQIVND (reference sequence). The CDR3 loop spans 15 amino acids. After removal of 7 bases from V and 4 bases from J, the junction contained 12 bases not matched to a gene. Here the CDR3 reads CASTTSKRGRTEAFF. CDR3 nucleotides: TGTGCCAGTACCACTAGCAAAAGGGGGCGCACTGAAGCTTTCTTT.

This clonotype was recorded many times. V gene TRBV12-3 or TRBV12-4 combines with J gene TRBJ2-1, with no clear D. The CDR3 spans 13 residues. Trimming removed 1 base from V and 6 bases from J, with 7 bases in between. The CDR3 reads CASSLDRFNEQFF. For the CDR3, the DNA is TGTGCCAGCAGTTTAGACCGATTCAATGAGCAGTTCTTC.

The chain joins TRBV10-3 to TRBJ1-1; 8 bases line up with TRBD1. The germline V gene has CDR1 ENHRY and CDR2 SYGVKD. The CDR3 consists of 13 residues. J was trimmed by 1 base and V by 6 bases; bases with no gene match: 1. The CDR3 sequence is CAIRGQGNTEAFF. The DNA for the CDR3 is TGTGCCATCAGAGGACAGGGGAACACTGAAGCTTTCTTT.

In regard to this clonotype: Since a much larger clone is just one base distant, this may be a read error. The chain is built from TRBV6-2 or TRBV6-3 and TRBJ2-7, with 9 positions matching TRBD1. The germline gives CDR1 MNHEY, CDR2 SVGEGT. The CDR3 is 16 amino acids. The CDR3 nucleotides read TGTGCCGGCAGTTACGCCCAGGGACAGGGTTCCTACGAGCAGTACTTC. This translates into CAGSYAQGQGSYEQYF.

This clonotype was seen repeatedly, ten times or more. The chain recombines TRBV19 with TRBJ1-1; 8 bases agree with TRBD1. Trimming took 6 bases from V and 1 from J; bases not matched to a gene: 4. CDR1 is LNHDA and CDR2 is SQIVND in the germline V gene (reference sequence). The CDR3 loop spans 14 amino acids. The DNA for the CDR3 is TGTGCCAGTAGAACCAGGGGGCCGAACACTGAAGCTTTCTTT. Translated, it gives CASRTRGPNTEAFF.

This clonotype was detected ten times or more. The chain links TRBV7-9 to TRBJ2-7; D ambiguous. The CDR3 is 11 amino acids. The germline V gene has CDR1 SEHNR and CDR2 FQNEAQ (reference sequence). V lost 5 bases to trimming and J lost 0 bases, with 2 bases between them. The CDR3 DNA follows: TGTGCCAGCAGCGCCTCCTACGAGCAGTACTTC. Translated: CASSASYEQYF. Based on the CDR3 plus reference TRBV7-9 and TRBJ2-7, the full variable domain is DTGVSQNPRHKITKRGQNVTFRCDPISEHNRLYWYRQTLGQGPEFLTYFQNEAQLEKSRLLSDRFSAERPKGSFSTLEIQRTEQGDSAMYLCASSASYEQYFGPGTRLTVT.

This clonotype was detected many times. This chain connects TRBV5-1 to TRBJ2-1, with D maybe TRBD1 (6 bases). CDR1 is SGHRS, CDR2 YFSETQ, per germline. The CDR3 has 17 residues. V was trimmed by 5 bases and J by 0 bases, leaving 18 bases between them. The CDR3 protein is CASRTHPGVPSYNEQFF. The CDR3, as DNA: TGCGCCAGCAGAACTCACCCAGGGGTTCCCTCCTACAATGAGCAGTTCTTC. Full variable domain (missing parts from reference TRBV5-1 and TRBJ2-1): KAGVTQTPRYLIKTRGQQVTLSCSPISGHRSVSWYQQTPGQGLQFLFEYFSETQRNKGNFPGRFSGRQFSNSRSEMNVSTLELGDSALYLCASRTHPGVPSYNEQFFGPGTRLTVL.

This clonotype was seen ten or more times. DNA for the CDR3: TGTGCCAGCAGCCAGAATCGTGGGGCCAACGTCCTGACTTTC. Translated, it gives CASSQNRGANVLTF. The rearrangement joins TRBV11-2 to TRBJ2-6; no clear D gene. Germline-derived CDR1 and CDR2 are SGHAT and FQNNGV. This CDR3 spans 14 amino acids. Trimming took 5 bases from V and 3 from J, leaving 8 bases between them.

Ten or more counts support this clonotype. The V call is TRBV7-2, the J call TRBJ2-1; tentatively, D is TRBD2 (6 bases). The CDR3 length is 13 residues. Germline CDR1 and CDR2: SGHTA and FQGNSA. The V end was cut by 5 bases, the J end by 5 bases, with 10 bases between. CDR3 residues: CASSLGTHNEQFF. The CDR3 DNA is TGTGCCAGCAGCCTGGGGACTCACAATGAGCAGTTCTTC. The full variable domain, rest sourced from reference TRBV7-2 and TRBJ2-1, is GAGVSQSPSNKVTEKGKDVELRCDPISGHTALYWYRQSLGQGLEFLIYFQGNSAPDKSGLPSDRFSAERTGGSVSTLTIQRTQQEDSAVYLCASSLGTHNEQFFGPGTRLTVL.

At least ten counts were recorded for this clonotype. The chain couples TRBV18 to TRBJ2-7; TRBD1 agrees at 8 bases. The length of the CDR3 is 14 residues. Germline V lookup: CDR1 KGHSH, CDR2 LQKENI. V was pared by 3 bases and J by 6 bases, with 7 bases of the junction left unmatched. The CDR3 reads CASSPDRANPEQYF. The CDR3 DNA reads as TGTGCCAGCTCACCGGACAGGGCAAACCCCGAGCAGTACTTC. The variable domain in full, completed from reference TRBV18 and TRBJ2-7, reads NAGVMQNPRHLVRRRGQEARLRCSPMKGHSHVYWYRQLPEEGLKFMVYLQKENIIDESGMPKERFSAEFPKEGPSILRIQQVVRGDSAAYFCASSPDRANPEQYFGPGTRLTVT.

There are many counts of this clonotype. V and J are TRBV20-1 and TRBJ2-1; TRBD2 agrees at 9 bases. Germline V gene lookup returns CDR1 DFQATT and CDR2 SNEGSKA (reference sequence). The V gene end was trimmed by 4 bases and the J gene end by 7 bases; junction bases not matched to a gene: 8. The CDR3 contains 14 residues. CDR3 in amino acids: CSAIGLALGNEQFF. DNA of the CDR3: TGCAGTGCTATTGGACTAGCGTTAGGAAATGAGCAGTTCTTC.